The entry that follows covers one TCR beta chain sequence. The CDR3 runs to 13 residues. Looked up from germline, CDR1 is MNHEY and CDR2 is SMNVEV (reference sequence). Trimming took 8 bases from V and 6 from J; bases not matched to a gene: 3. Amplification used 60 Vbeta primers and 13 Jbeta primers. Data came from immunoSEQ multiplex PCR; TCRdb stores just in-frame clones and leaves some out. The repertoire includes over 150,000 clones, more than 80% of them detected once, and over 10% sits in the top ten. The data belong to a study of cytomegalovirus exposure and HLA in healthy donors. The clonotype was recovered from a woman in her forties or fifties in good health and CMV-seronegative. The chain is built from TRBV27 and TRBJ1-5; TRBD1 matches at 11 bases. The material sequenced was PBMCs. The CDR3 is CASAGTGGQPQHF. CDR3 sequence (DNA): TGTGCCAGCGCGGGGACAGGGGGTCAGCCCCAGCATTTT.